This T cell receptor (beta chain) emerged from a study of T cell changes during pregnancy in multiple sclerosis. Generated by immunoSEQ multiplex PCR, the TCRdb table keeps only in-frame clones and is missing some. The repertoire holds about 62,000 clones, under 95% seen once, with 2.5% to 4% in the top ten. CDR1 MGHDK and CDR2 SYGVNS come from the germline V gene. V dropped 3 bases and J dropped 6 bases, with 19 bases sitting between them. CDR3 size: 16 residues. The chain links TRBV25-1 to TRBJ2-3; D is perhaps TRBD2 (6 bases). This clonotype was obtained from a female donor with multiple sclerosis, enrolled in a pregnancy study. Sequencing used CD8+ T cells from peripheral blood mononuclear cells, obtained in the second trimester of pregnancy. CDR3 bases: TGTGCCAGCAGTGAGGGCGCGGCGGGAAGGCGCGATACGCAGTATTTT. Its protein is CASSEGAAGRRDTQYF.